This T cell receptor (beta chain) was documented in a study of T cell responses to AZD1222 COVID-19 vaccine. The study, taken as a whole, reports: No day 14 peak samples; only post-peak repertoires were characterized. Spike-specific TCR breadth and depth both grew after two AZD1222 doses. Donors were largely white British and mainly female; clonal diversity was possibly underestimated.

CDR1 is SGHRS and CDR2 is YFSETQ in the germline V gene. Trimming removed 0 bases at V and 7 bases at J, with 10 bases between. There are 13 residues in the CDR3. Profiling relied on immunoSEQ multiplex PCR, and the TCRdb table lists in-frame clones only, not all of them. The repertoire holds 110,000 or so clones, with around 83% as singletons. About this clone itself: Antigen specificity is unknown.

This receptor was identified in an adult in good health. The chain carries TRBV5-1 and TRBJ1-1; no firm D call. The sequenced sample was peripheral blood, obtained on day 0 of AZD1222 vaccination. CDR3: CASSLAPGGEAFF. The CDR3 region has the DNA TGCGCCAGCAGCTTGGCTCCAGGCGGTGAAGCTTTCTTT.